These 20 T cell receptor beta chains came from one sample sequenced in a study of T-cell reconstitution after alpha-beta-depleted transplantation in children. It was with unique molecular identifiers that the TCRbeta library was prepared. MiXCR, run by TCRdb on the PCR reads, gives a single entry per CDR3 protein. The sample yields approximately 130,000 distinct CDR3 sequences, around 9.8% seen once. Sequenced material: PBMCs, mostly from graft donor cells, taken 180 days after TCRalphabeta/CD19-depleted stem cell transplant. Receptor source: a girl in the first two years of life who had a stem cell transplant for combined immunodeficiency, so the T cells may come from the graft donor.

A few counts support this clonotype. CDR3 amino acids: CASSQRQGINTIYF. The CDR3 coding sequence is TGTGCCAGCAGTCAGAGACAGGGAATAAACACCATATATTTT. This rearrangement joins TRBV12-3 or TRBV12-4 to TRBJ1-3; 7 bases fit TRBD1. V gave up 5 bases and J gave up 6 bases; unmatched junction bases: 7. This CDR3 is 14 amino acids long.

This clonotype was counted only a few times. The chain links TRBV7-2 to TRBJ2-5; the match to TRBD2 covers 7 bases. Germline trimming cut 4 bases from V and 5 bases from J; bases unmatched to any gene: 7. CDR3 length: 14 amino acids. Germline V gene data show CDR1 as SGHTA and CDR2 as FQGNSA. The chain's CDR3 is CASSSGLVSETQYF. CDR3 DNA sequence: TGTGCCAGCAGCTCCGGACTAGTCTCGGAGACCCAGTACTTC.

This clonotype has only a few counts. This chain joins TRBV12-3 or TRBV12-4 and TRBJ2-1; 8 bases are a match to TRBD2. The CDR3 totals 17 residues. V dropped 0 bases and J dropped 4; count of bases not matched to a gene: 8. The DNA of the CDR3 is TGTGCCAGCAGTTTAGCGCGGGGGGCCCTCCTTTACAATGAGCAGTTCTTC. Protein: CASSLARGALLYNEQFF.

This chain connects TRBV11-2 to TRBJ2-6; D remains unclear. Trimming removed 5 bases at V and 3 bases at J, with 17 bases between. Germline V gives CDR1 SGHAT, CDR2 FQNNGV. This CDR3 has 17 residues. In DNA form, the CDR3 reads TGTGCCAGCAGCGTCACCACAGAGATCTATGGGGCCAACGTCCTGACTTTC. Translated, it gives CASSVTTEIYGANVLTF.

In this sample, this clonotype turned up a few times. V gene TRBV12-3 or TRBV12-4 combines with J gene TRBJ2-7; 10 nucleotides match TRBD2. The CDR3 loop spans 15 amino acids. Unmatched junction bases numbered 4, after V lost 3 bases and J lost 2 bases. In nucleotides, the CDR3 is TGTGCCAGCAGTTTCAGCGGGAGGGTACCCTACGAGCAGTACTTC. Residues: CASSFSGRVPYEQYF.

A few counts support this clonotype. CDR3 sequence (DNA): TGCAGTGCCCCTCGGGGGGATTTCACAGATACGCAGTATTTT. Translated, it gives CSAPRGDFTDTQYF. The genes are TRBV20-1 and TRBJ2-3; 7 bases fit TRBD2. The J segment lost 2 bases and the V segment lost 6 bases, leaving 8 bases of the junction unmatched. From germline, CDR1 is DFQATT and CDR2 SNEGSKA (reference sequence). There are 14 residues in the CDR3.

This clonotype appeared a few times. The chain carries TRBV5-5 and TRBJ1-2; D is unclear. This CDR3 has 15 amino acids. CDR1 SGHKS and CDR2 YYEKEE come from the germline V gene (reference sequence). V lost 1 base and J 4 bases, leaving 14 bases between the germline ends. The CDR3 region is CASSLTIVGSYGYTF. The CDR3 DNA sequence: TGTGCCAGCAGCTTGACGATTGTGGGCTCCTATGGCTACACCTTC. The variable domain in full, completed from reference TRBV5-5 and TRBJ1-2, reads DAGVTQSPTHLIKTRGQQVTLRCSPISGHKSVSWYQQVLGQGPQFIFQYYEKEERGRGNFPDRFSARQFPNYSSELNVNALLLGDSALYLCASSLTIVGSYGYTFGSGTRLTVV.

In its sample, this clonotype was seen a few times. The chain is built from TRBV10-3 and TRBJ2-2, with 8 nucleotides matching TRBD2. This CDR3 contains 16 residues. After removal of 4 bases from V and 1 base from J, the junction contained 5 bases not matched to a gene. Germline V CDR1 and CDR2: ENHRY, SYGVKD. The CDR3 nucleotides read TGTGCCATCAGTGCCTTAGCGGGACAGAACACCGGGGAGCTGTTTTTT. Residues: CAISALAGQNTGELFF.

For this clonotype: Possible read error: a much larger clone is one base away. CDR3: CAVSRRRFWELFF. DNA of the CDR3: TGTGCCGTGTCAAGACGGCGGTTCTGGGAGCTGTTTTTT. J is TRBJ2-2 and V is TRBV7-3; D gene unclear. V lost 11 bases and J lost 9, with 19 bases in between. Germline assignment: CDR1 SGHTA and CDR2 FQGTGA. CDR3 size: 13 residues.

This clonotype was seen only a few times. This chain uses TRBV7-6 with TRBJ2-7, with TRBD2 identical over 12 bases. CDR1 SGHVS and CDR2 FNYEAQ come from the germline V gene. V lost 1 base and J lost 4; bases outside the gene matches: 2. CDR3 length equals 15 residues. The CDR3 spells CASSLETSGRYEQYF. For the CDR3, the DNA is TGTGCCAGCAGCTTAGAAACTAGCGGGAGGTACGAGCAGTACTTC.

J is TRBJ2-7 and V is TRBV30, with 9 bases that match TRBD1. This CDR3 has 14 amino acids. In germline, CDR1 is GTSNPN, CDR2 SVGIG (reference sequence). Trimming removed 0 bases from V and 6 bases from J; junction bases left unmatched: 6. CDR3 DNA: TGTGCCTGGAGTGTGGGGACAGGGTTCCTCGAGCAGTACTTC. Residues: CAWSVGTGFLEQYF.

V usage is TRBV5-1 and J usage is TRBJ1-2; D may be TRBD1 (6 bases). Per the germline V gene, CDR1 is SGHRS and CDR2 is YFSETQ. This CDR3 is built from 15 residues. V lost 4 bases and J lost 2, with 15 bases in between. Here the CDR3 DNA reads TGCGCCAGCAGCCCTACAGGGTTAAGGAACTATGGCTACACCTTC. Translation gives CASSPTGLRNYGYTF. The full variable domain, its missing parts supplied by reference TRBV5-1 and TRBJ1-2, is KAGVTQTPRYLIKTRGQQVTLSCSPISGHRSVSWYQQTPGQGLQFLFEYFSETQRNKGNFPGRFSGRQFSNSRSEMNVSTLELGDSALYLCASSPTGLRNYGYTFGSGTRLTVV.

As concerns this clonotype: A much larger clone lies a single base off, so this may be a read error. The chain carries TRBV5-4 and TRBJ2-2; D remains unclear. The CDR3 has 16 residues. Germline V gives CDR1 SGHNT, CDR2 YYREEE (reference sequence). The ends were cut back, 1 base at V and 4 bases at J, with 14 bases in the middle. The CDR3 DNA sequence: TGTGCCAGCAGCTTGTGGCCTTCTACTATCACCGGGGAGCTGTTTTTT. This codes for CASSLWPSTITGELFF.

The V and J genes are TRBV7-9 and TRBJ2-1, with a possible D match to TRBD2 (6 bases). This CDR3 region has 14 residues. CDR1 is SEHNR, CDR2 FQNEAQ, per germline (reference sequence). Between the trimmed V and J ends, which lost 5 bases and 9 bases, there was a span of 17 bases. In DNA, the CDR3 is TGTGCCAGCAGCCCGCGCAGGGAGGTGGGTGAGCAGTTCTTC. Translated: CASSPRREVGEQFF.

This clonotype was counted only a few times. The rearrangement uses TRBV30 and TRBJ2-1; 12 positions match TRBD2. Germline V gene data show CDR1 as GTSNPN and CDR2 as SVGIG (reference sequence). There are 16 residues in the CDR3. Trimming removed 1 base from V and 4 bases from J; junction bases left unmatched: 5. The CDR3 sequence is CAWSAGLAGPYNEQFF. DNA of the CDR3: TGTGCCTGGAGTGCCGGACTAGCGGGACCGTACAATGAGCAGTTCTTC.

The genes are TRBV15 and TRBJ1-5, with D tentatively TRBD1 (6 bases). V dropped 1 base and J dropped 3 bases, with 13 bases sitting between them. Germline CDR1 and CDR2: LNHNV and YYDKDF (reference sequence). The CDR3 sequence is 16 residues long. This CDR3 reads CATSRVRGQDNQPQHF. In nucleotides, the CDR3 is TGTGCCACCAGCAGAGTACGGGGGCAAGACAATCAGCCCCAGCATTTT.

This clonotype was counted between two and nine times. One end of the junction does not line up with germline, which may come from a read error. The genes are TRBV5-5 and TRBJ1-2; weak D call: TRBD1 (6 bases). The CDR3 extends over 12 amino acids. Germline V gene data show CDR1 as SGHKS and CDR2 as YYEKEE (reference sequence). CDR3 sequence reads: CASSPQWTAAYF. CDR3 bases: TGTGCCAGCAGCCCCCAGTGGACAGCGGCGTACTTC.

This clonotype was counted at least ten times. The rearrangement links TRBV10-3 to TRBJ2-3; either TRBD1 or TRBD2 may fit D (5 bases each). Germline lookup yields CDR1 ENHRY and CDR2 SYGVKD. V was cut by 4 bases and J by 6 bases, with 23 bases left in between. This CDR3 contains 17 residues. CDR3 coding DNA: TGTGCCATCAGTGGGCTAACCCCGGGACGCCCGTCGGATACGCAGTATTTT. It translates to CAISGLTPGRPSDTQYF.

In its sample, this clonotype was seen a few times. This chain connects TRBV7-3 to TRBJ2-3; 13 bases match TRBD2. J lost 4 bases, V lost 6 bases, and 13 bases had no gene match. Germline CDR1 is SGHTA and CDR2 is FQGTGA. The CDR3 extends over 18 amino acids. The CDR3 region has the DNA TGTGCCAGCAGACCTGGGGCACTAGCGGGGGGGTTATCAGATACGCAGTATTTT. This encodes CASRPGALAGGLSDTQYF.

This chain connects TRBV29-1 to TRBJ2-7; TRBD1 agrees at 8 bases. V gave up 1 base and J gave up 0 bases; unmatched junction bases: 5. The CDR3 spans 15 residues. The germline V gene encodes CDR1 SQVTM and CDR2 ANQGSEA. CDR3: CSVEARTGSSYEQYF. CDR3 sequence (DNA): TGCAGCGTTGAAGCACGGACAGGGAGCTCCTACGAGCAGTACTTC.